What follows describes a single T cell receptor (beta chain). Per the original methods: Reference gene primer amplification in the assay estimated nucleated cell counts. Using immunoSEQ multiplex PCR, the repertoire was profiled, and TCRdb retains in-frame clones only, with some absent. V and J calls and clone size are copied from that table; D and trimming were computed from the DNA. The sample has approximately 240,000 clones, 85% to 95% seen once. J lost 12 bases, V lost 4 bases, and 8 bases had no gene match. The germline gives CDR1 SGHTA, CDR2 FQGTGA. This CDR3 is 13 amino acids long. The data were taken from a study of blood T cell repertoires in COVID-19. As for the study in general: The study drew acute and convalescent COVID-19 samples from the United States, Italy and Spain.

Before being deemed recovered, Cohort 3 donors had two negative PCRs, clearance, or symptom resolution. The specimen was PBMCs or T cells enriched from blood (not recorded which). The source of this sequence is a young woman who had recovered from COVID-19. J is TRBJ2-1 and V is TRBV7-3, with TRBD2 identical over 8 bases. This CDR3 reads CASSSRIAGPQFF. The CDR3, as DNA: TGTGCCAGCAGCTCGAGAATAGCGGGGCCGCAGTTCTTC. The complete variable domain, with remaining parts taken from reference TRBV7-3 and TRBJ2-1, reads GAGVSQTPSNKVTEKGKYVELRCDPISGHTALYWYRQSLGQGPEFLIYFQGTGAADDSGLPNDRFFAVRPEGSVSTLKIQRTERGDSAVYLCASSSRIAGPQFFGPGTRLTVL.